This paragraph covers one T cell receptor (beta chain) sequence. No cognate antigen has been identified for it. No clone much larger than this one lies a single base away; base qualities are absent. Donors were healthy HIV-negative adults with no recently reported acute infections or vaccinations. Every donor was a Caucasian adult residing in Nashville, Tennessee, USA. CD4+ T cells were enriched through magnetic negative selection, after which naive cells were positively selected on CD45RA and the remaining negative fraction served as the memory subset. After blood collection by leukapheresis, PBMCs were isolated using Ficoll-Histopaque density gradient centrifugation and then cryopreserved in the vapor phase of liquid nitrogen. Analytical flow cytometry was used to check the purity and quantity of each magnetically sorted T cell population. Genomic DNA was isolated from each sorted fraction and quantified by UV absorbance on a Nanodrop 2000c.

This entry is derived from a study of shared clonotypes between healthy human individuals (dated by TCRdb to 2018 to 2020). Study-wide context: Two women and a few men aged 18 to 49 years were included in the cohort. For each donor, three plates each were used for CD4 naive and CD4 memory, two plates were used for CD8 naive, and one plate was used for CD8 memory. The study deeply sequenced blood TCR repertoires of five healthy adults to estimate repertoire size and the extent of clonotype sharing between individuals. Libraries were prepared and TCR repertoires were sequenced by different laboratories using diverse techniques, in order to increase sequencing depth and limit assay-specific biases. Leukapheresis yielded between about 0.85 and 9 billion PBMCs per donor.

What the study reported, not specific to this receptor: Estimated clonotype richness was generally larger for naive than for memory subsets. Compared with non-shared clonotypes, the clonotypes found in all four sorted-subset donors had higher generation probabilities. Pairwise subsampling led to the expectation that sequencing depth would affect the degree of clonotype sharing among donors. Approximately 5% of naive CD4, 3.5% of naive CD8, 2.3% of memory CD4, and 0.4% of memory CD8 clonotypes were shared across four donors. The small number of donors limited the genetic and exposure-history diversity represented. Even with the large sequencing depth, rarefaction of the sorted-subset datasets indicated that sequencing was incomplete. Sampling was limited to blood, and TCR repertoires in tissue likely differ from TCR repertoires in blood.

Using the deep immunoSEQ assay, TCR CDR3 regions were amplified from genomic DNA by multiplex PCR. Extracted genomic DNA from each cell subset was spread evenly across all wells of several immunoSEQ 96-well plates, with each plate serving as a replicate. For sorted subsets, roughly 0.2 ug genomic DNA, equal to 30,000 to 35,000 T cell genomes, was loaded into each replicate PCR. Purified libraries were measured with a Qubit 3.0 fluorometer, size-checked on a Bioanalyzer 2100, and measured again with the KAPA Library Quantification kit. Each immunoSEQ 96-well plate was sequenced on its own single-read 150-cycle Illumina NextSeq 550 flow cell. For the original study's pipeline: Because only junctional sequences without quality scores were contained in the immunoSEQ output, filtering matching that applied to full-length reads could not be performed. Sequences were annotated with PyIR, a Python wrapper for IgBLAST v1.9, using IMGT germline references to assign V/J genes and CDR3. Reads were removed for weak V/J assignments (E-value above 1e-6), missing CDR3, stop codons, out-of-frame junctions, or ambiguous translated residues. V3J clonotypes were defined by identical inferred V gene, J gene, and CDR3 amino acid sequence. The percentage overlap between two repertoires was calculated by dividing the number of shared unique clonotypes by the size of the smaller repertoire. Three approaches were used to assess repertoire richness: RTK rarefaction, the Chao1 estimator, and Recon v2.1 estimates of unobserved clonotypes. Generation probabilities for all TCRbeta clonotypes obtained by the gDNA method from a few donors were computed using OLGA. Held by TCRdb, this immuneACCESS table contains in-frame sequences only and omits some clones. Under half of the omission traces to an unresolved V gene where checked; the cause of the rest is unknown. Clone size and V and J calls were adopted from that table, with D and trimming inferred from the DNA. The sample records a few million clones, more than 80% of which are singletons. The biggest ten clones account for 0.39% of the sample.

From the germline V gene, CDR1 is SGHRS and CDR2 is YFSETQ. V gives up 1 base and J gives up 6 bases, and the segment between their germline ends measures 10 bases. The CDR3 runs 14 residues from the cysteine to the phenylalanine. The retained sequence is limited to the CDR3, 42 bases, with the frame set at the first base. The rearrangement combines TRBV5-1 with TRBJ2-2, with TRBD1 as a weak D call on 6 bases. Sequencing input: naive CD4+ T cells from PBMCs. The sample's cell subset or site label, in plain terms: CD45RA+ positively selected. The sequence was collected from a man aged 18 to 29 in good health. Some clones in this sample may be carry-over from other donors' samples. The CDR3 protein is CASSLLGASGELFF. At the DNA level, the sequence is TGCGCCAGCAGCTTGTTGGGGGCGTCCGGGGAGCTGTTTTTT. Reference TRBV5-1 and TRBJ2-2 proteins supply the regions before and after the CDR3; the full variable domain is: KAGVTQTPRYLIKTRGQQVTLSCSPISGHRSVSWYQQTPGQGLQFLFEYFSETQRNKGNFPGRFSGRQFSNSRSEMNVSTLELGDSALYLCASSLLGASGELFFGEGSRLTVL.